The following is a T cell receptor beta chain sequence with its context. The antigen is unknown. These data come from a study of T-cell memory formation after mild COVID-19. MiXCR, applied by TCRdb to the 5' RACE reads, yields one record per CDR3 protein. Of about 210,000 distinct CDR3 sequences listed, roughly 27% are singletons. Study-level results: CD4+ contracting clones were mainly CM and EM; CD8+ ones, EMRA. A balance of CD4 and CD8 characterized clones contracting day 15 to 85, whereas later expanders leaned CD4+.

The CDR3 extends over 19 amino acids. Germline lookup yields CDR1 SGHRS and CDR2 YFSETQ. The J segment lost 0 bases and the V segment lost 0 bases, leaving 9 bases of the junction unmatched. The receptor was isolated from an adult woman who had mild COVID-19 (a few samples of this study predate the infection). Cell type and time point are not known. The specimen sequenced was PBMCs or a T cell subset sorted from them (not recorded which). The V gene is TRBV5-1, the J gene TRBJ2-6, with TRBD1 matching over 7 bases. The CDR3 sequence: CASSLVRSGTASGANVLTF. CDR3 DNA: TGCGCCAGCAGCTTGGTGCGATCCGGGACAGCCTCTGGGGCCAACGTCCTGACTTTC.